This passage covers 22 T cell receptor beta chains from one sample sequenced in a study of blood T cell repertoires in COVID-19. Clones were read by immunoSEQ multiplex PCR, and TCRdb kept only the in-frame ones, dropping some. The sample lists some 230,000 clones, about 80% occurring once. Sequenced: peripheral blood. These receptors all come from an older woman with acute or convalescent COVID-19.

The rearrangement links TRBV7-2 to TRBJ1-5, with a tentative D call TRBD1 (5 bases). The germline V gene encodes CDR1 SGHTA and CDR2 FQGNSA. The CDR3 spans 15 residues. Trimming removed 5 bases from V and 2 bases from J, with 13 bases in between. The CDR3 DNA reads as TGTGCCAGCAGCGGGGTCGGGGGGGGCAATCAGCCCCAGCATTTT. This sequence encodes CASSGVGGGNQPQHF.

This clone showed up just once. The genes are TRBV7-8 and TRBJ2-5, with TRBD2 as a possible D gene (7 bases). Germline CDR1 is SGHVS and CDR2 is FQNEAQ. Trimming took off 1 base at V and 3 bases at J, with 12 bases between the two ends. The CDR3 spans 15 residues. The CDR3 region is CASSLEPGGEETQYF. The CDR3, as DNA: TGTGCCAGCAGCTTAGAGCCGGGGGGCGAAGAGACCCAGTACTTC.

This chain connects TRBV6-5 to TRBJ1-1; D gene unclear. With 1 base removed from V and 8 bases from J, the gap between germline ends came to 14 bases. Germline CDR1 MNHEY, CDR2 SVGAGI. The CDR3 loop spans 14 amino acids. The CDR3 protein is CASSYFRGIGEAFF. The CDR3 DNA follows: TGTGCCAGCAGTTACTTCCGAGGGATCGGGGAAGCTTTCTTT.

CDR3 DNA: TGTGCCAGCAGTTCTGAGGCATCCAGCGGGGAGCTGTTTTTT. It is translated as CASSSEASSGELFF. The chain is built from TRBV28 and TRBJ2-2; D ambiguous. The CDR3 totals 14 residues. Germline V lookup: CDR1 MDHEN, CDR2 SYDVKM. Deletions cut 4 bases from V and 7 bases from J, with 13 bases between.

This chain connects TRBV5-1 to TRBJ1-6, with TRBD1 as a possible D gene (5 bases). V was pared by 1 base and J by 11 bases, with 16 bases between. Per germline, CDR1 SGHRS and CDR2 YFSETQ. CDR3 length: 15 amino acids. The CDR3 protein is CASSLRGQGGAPLHF. The CDR3 nucleotides read TGCGCCAGCAGCTTGCGTGGGCAGGGAGGTGCACCCCTCCACTTT.

The chain links TRBV5-6 to TRBJ2-1, with 7 bases fitting TRBD1. The V segment lost 4 bases and the J segment 4 bases; nucleotides outside the gene matches: 8. This CDR3 spans 15 amino acids. The germline V gene has CDR1 SGHDT and CDR2 YYEEEE. The CDR3 spells CASSVTGTEYNEQFF. DNA of the CDR3: TGTGCCAGCAGCGTAACCGGGACAGAGTACAATGAGCAGTTCTTC.

The chain recombines TRBV5-1 with TRBJ1-3; 9 nucleotides agree with TRBD1. This CDR3 is 16 amino acids long. Germline-derived CDR1 and CDR2 are SGHRS and YFSETQ. Losses at the gene ends were 4 bases for V and 0 bases for J; bases not matched to a gene: 5. The CDR3 here is CASSRGDRASGNTIYF. The CDR3 DNA reads as TGCGCCAGCAGCCGAGGGGACAGGGCCTCTGGAAACACCATATATTTT.

The chain uses TRBV6-2 or TRBV6-3 and TRBJ2-7; D uncertain. The CDR3 contains 14 residues. Per germline, CDR1 MNHEY and CDR2 SVGEGT. V lost 5 bases and J lost 1, with 12 bases in between. In nucleotides, the CDR3 is TGTGCCAGCAGTCGATCGACTGGATCCTACGAGCAGTACTTC. Translated, it gives CASSRSTGSYEQYF.

The rearrangement uses TRBV4-2 and TRBJ1-4; 7 nucleotides line up with TRBD1. Germline V gives CDR1 LGHNA, CDR2 YNFKEQ. After removal of 0 bases from V and 8 bases from J, the junction contained 6 bases not matched to a gene. CDR3 length: 15 amino acids. The CDR3 reads CASSQEEGAREKLFF. CDR3 DNA: TGTGCCAGCAGCCAAGAAGAGGGGGCGAGGGAAAAACTGTTTTTT.

V is TRBV9 and J is TRBJ1-2; TRBD1 matches 9 bases. Looked up from germline, CDR1 is SGDLS and CDR2 is YYNGEE. The CDR3 loop spans 14 amino acids. V was pared by 3 bases and J by 2 bases, with 2 bases of the junction left unmatched. CDR3 sequence: CASSAQGANYGYTF. CDR3 DNA: TGTGCCAGCAGCGCACAGGGGGCCAACTATGGCTACACCTTC.

This clone occurred a few times. The chain carries TRBV6-5 and TRBJ1-1; D is perhaps TRBD1 (6 bases). V lost 7 bases and J lost 4, with 16 bases in between. This CDR3 contains 14 residues. Germline V CDR1 and CDR2: MNHEY, SVGAGI. DNA for the CDR3: TGTGCCAGCACTCGCCTAGGGGGGGGCACTGAAGCTTTCTTT. Amino acids: CASTRLGGGTEAFF.

The genes are TRBV25-1 and TRBJ2-3, with D tentatively TRBD1 (6 bases). V was clipped by 3 bases and J by 2 bases, with 15 bases between them. The germline CDR1 and CDR2 sequences are MGHDK and SYGVNS. This CDR3 spans 16 amino acids. The CDR3, as DNA: TGTGCCAGCAGTGATCTCGACAGGCCCTCCACAGATACGCAGTATTTT. It encodes CASSDLDRPSTDTQYF.

In this sample, this clone turned up many times. The rearrangement links TRBV2 to TRBJ1-1, with D possibly TRBD1 on 5 matching bases. V lost 5 bases and J 5 bases, leaving 12 bases between the germline ends. The CDR3 extends over 13 amino acids. The germline CDR1 and CDR2 sequences are SNHLY and FYNNEI. Here the CDR3 DNA reads TGTGCCAGCAGTAGGGACGGGGGGACTGAAGCTTTCTTT. Translating it yields CASSRDGGTEAFF.

This chain links TRBV3-1 (or the pseudogene TRBV3-2) with TRBJ1-1, with D perhaps TRBD1 (5 bases). The CDR3 is 16 amino acids. Looked up from germline, CDR1 is LGHDT and CDR2 is YNNKEL (reference sequence). The V and J ends lost 1 base and 5 bases respectively, with 17 bases between them. This CDR3 reads CASSQGSGSVGTEAFF. The DNA for the CDR3 is TGTGCCAGCAGCCAAGGATCAGGGTCTGTTGGGACTGAAGCTTTCTTT.

The chain carries TRBV9 and TRBJ2-3; 8 bases fit TRBD1. The V gene end was trimmed by 2 bases and the J gene end by 3 bases; junction bases not matched to a gene: 2. Germline V gene lookup returns CDR1 SGDLS and CDR2 YYNGEE. The CDR3 runs 14 residues. Here the CDR3 reads CASSVRTGTDTQYF. The CDR3 nucleotides read TGTGCCAGCAGCGTGCGGACAGGGACAGATACGCAGTATTTT.

This chain uses TRBV28 with TRBJ1-3, with 8 positions matching TRBD1. CDR1 is MDHEN, CDR2 SYDVKM, per germline. The ends lost 6 bases at V and 4 bases at J; junction bases unmatched: 8. The CDR3 runs 15 residues. The CDR3 loop reads CASRNDRGAGNTIYF. The CDR3 DNA sequence: TGTGCCAGCAGAAACGACAGGGGTGCCGGAAACACCATATATTTT.

This clone was recorded only once. V is TRBV12-3 or TRBV12-4 and J is TRBJ1-1; maybe TRBD1 (5 bases). Trimming left V 3 bases short and J 4 bases short, with 9 bases between. This CDR3 has 13 residues. The chain's CDR3 is CASSFMGGTEAFF. The CDR3 DNA follows: TGTGCCAGCAGTTTCATGGGGGGCACTGAAGCTTTCTTT.

The chain joins TRBV19 to TRBJ1-6; the match to TRBD1 covers 8 bases. The germline V gene has CDR1 LNHDA and CDR2 SQIVND (reference sequence). Trimming cost V 4 bases and J 7 bases; bases outside gene matches: 3. This CDR3 has 14 residues. CDR3 nucleotides: TGTGCCAGTAGTACGGGACAGGAAAATTCACCCCTCCACTTT. Encoded protein: CASSTGQENSPLHF.

The chain employs TRBV7-3 and TRBJ2-1; 7 nucleotides match TRBD1. V gave up 5 bases and J gave up 9 bases; unmatched junction bases: 7. The CDR3 extends over 13 amino acids. The germline gives CDR1 SGHTA, CDR2 FQGTGA. CDR3: CASSRDRETEQFF. CDR3 DNA: TGTGCCAGCAGCCGTGACAGGGAAACTGAGCAGTTCTTC.

The gene calls are TRBV9 and TRBJ1-4, with 7 bases that match TRBD1. From germline, CDR1 is SGDLS and CDR2 YYNGEE. The V gene end was trimmed by 3 bases and the J gene end by 1 base; junction bases not matched to a gene: 9. CDR3 length: 17 residues. CDR3 nucleotide sequence: TGTGCCAGCAGCGCCCAACCTACAGGGGTAACTAATGAAAAACTGTTTTTT. This gives the protein CASSAQPTGVTNEKLFF.

V usage is TRBV5-1 and J usage is TRBJ2-7; 13 bases match TRBD2. Germline V gene sequence: CDR1 SGHRS, CDR2 YFSETQ. CDR3 size: 16 residues. The junction had 8 bases not matched to a gene; V was cut back by 2 bases and J by 6 bases. CDR3 amino acids: CASSLRTSGGVVEQYF. The CDR3 nucleotides read TGCGCCAGCAGCTTAAGGACTAGCGGGGGTGTGGTCGAGCAGTACTTC.

The chain links TRBV28 to TRBJ1-1; 9 bases are shared with TRBD1. Germline CDR1 is MDHEN and CDR2 is SYDVKM. The CDR3 totals 14 residues. V shed 6 bases, J shed 3 bases, and the junction held 5 bases outside the gene matches. CDR3 DNA sequence: TGTGCCAGCAGGCAGACAGGGGGACACACTGAAGCTTTCTTT. Its translation: CASRQTGGHTEAFF.